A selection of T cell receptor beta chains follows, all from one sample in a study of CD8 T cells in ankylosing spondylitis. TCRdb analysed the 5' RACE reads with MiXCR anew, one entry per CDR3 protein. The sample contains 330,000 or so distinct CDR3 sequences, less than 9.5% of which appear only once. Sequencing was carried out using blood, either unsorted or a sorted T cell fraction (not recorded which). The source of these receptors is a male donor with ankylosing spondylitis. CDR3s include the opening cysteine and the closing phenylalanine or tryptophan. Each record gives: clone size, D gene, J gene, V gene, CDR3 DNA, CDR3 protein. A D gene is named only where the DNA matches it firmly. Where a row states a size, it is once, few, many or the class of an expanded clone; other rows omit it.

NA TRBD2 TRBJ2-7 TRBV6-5 TGTGCCAGCCGTTTTAGCGGGGACTCCTACGAGCAGTACTTC CASRFSGDSYEQYF
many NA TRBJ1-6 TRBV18 TGTGCCAGCTCACCAGAACTTAATTCACCCCTCCACTTT CASSPELNSPLHF
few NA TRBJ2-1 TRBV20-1 TGCAGTGCCCCTAGCGTCGCCTCCTACAATGAGCAGTTCTTC CSAPSVASYNEQFF
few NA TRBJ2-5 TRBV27 TGTGCCAGCAGTTTAGCCCCCACCCAAGAGACCCAGTACTTC CASSLAPTQETQYF
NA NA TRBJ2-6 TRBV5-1 TGCGCCAGTCAGGGTTCTCGTGGGGCCAACGTCCTGACTTTC CASQGSRGANVLTF
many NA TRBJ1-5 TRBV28 TGTGCCAGCATACGAGGGGGTCAGCCCCAGCATTTT CASIRGGQPQHF
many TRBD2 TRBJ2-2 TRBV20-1 TGCAGTGCTCCCCGGGGGGGGAACACCGGGGAGCTGTTTTTT CSAPRGGNTGELFF
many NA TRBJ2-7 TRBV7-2 TGTGCCAGCAGCTACGGGCGTAACTACGAGCAGTACTTC CASSYGRNYEQYF
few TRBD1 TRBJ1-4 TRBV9 TGTGCCAGCAGCGTCCAGGGGGCCTTGTTTGAAAAACTGTTTTTT CASSVQGALFEKLFF
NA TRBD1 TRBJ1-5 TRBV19 TGTGCCAGTAGTGGAGGGACAGTACCTCAGCCCCAGCATTTT CASSGGTVPQPQHF
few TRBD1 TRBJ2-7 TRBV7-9 TGTGCCAGCAGCTTATTCCGGACAGGGGACTACGAGCAGTACTTC CASSLFRTGDYEQYF
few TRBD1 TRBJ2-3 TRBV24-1 TGTGCCACCAGTGATTTCCGAGGGGGCCGGGCGAGAGATACGCAGTATTTT CATSDFRGGRARDTQYF
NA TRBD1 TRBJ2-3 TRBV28 TGTGCCAGCAGTTTCTGGGGACAGGGGGGCACAGATACGCAGTATTTT CASSFWGQGGTDTQYF
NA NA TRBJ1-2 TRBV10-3 TGTGCCATCATTATAACAGGGTTTGGCTACACCTTC CAIIITGFGYTF
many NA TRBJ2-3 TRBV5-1 TGCGCCAGCGCCTCGGAAGGGAGAAACCCCGATACGCAGTATTTT CASASEGRNPDTQYF
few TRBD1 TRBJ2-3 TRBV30 TGTGCCTGGAGACAGGGGTATACAGATACGCAGTATTTT CAWRQGYTDTQYF
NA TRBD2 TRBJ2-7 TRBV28 TGTGCCAGCAGTTTTGTGGGAGGGCCTGCTTACGAGCAGTACTTC CASSFVGGPAYEQYF
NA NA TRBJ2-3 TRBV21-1 TGTGCCAGCCCGGGGGCCGCGGATACGCAGTATTTT CASPGAADTQYF
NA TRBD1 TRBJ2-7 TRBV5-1 TGCGCCAGCAGCTGGGACACAGGGGCGTACGAGCAGTACTTC CASSWDTGAYEQYF
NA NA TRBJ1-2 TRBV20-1 TGCAGTGCCCTCCCGGGTAACTATGGCTACACCTTC CSALPGNYGYTF
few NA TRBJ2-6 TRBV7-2 TGTGCCAGCAGCGGACCAGGCTACTCTGGGGCCAACGTCCTGACTTTC CASSGPGYSGANVLTF
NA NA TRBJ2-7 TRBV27 TGTGCCAGCAGTTTTAGTGACTCACCAATCTACGAGCAGTACTTC CASSFSDSPIYEQYF
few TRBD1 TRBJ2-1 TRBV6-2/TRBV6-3 TGTGCCAGCAGTGACCGGCGGGGACAGGCCTACAATGAGCAGTTCTTC CASSDRRGQAYNEQFF
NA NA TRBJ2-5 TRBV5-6 TGTGCCAGCAGCACCCGGTACCAAGAGACCCAGTACTTC CASSTRYQETQYF
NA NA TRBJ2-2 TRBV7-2 TGTGCCAGCAGCTTGCTACTTACAGGGACTCCCGGGGAGCTGTTTTTT CASSLLLTGTPGELFF
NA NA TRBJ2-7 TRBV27 TGTGCCAGCAACTCGGGCGGGCGCGGGGAGCAGTACTTC CASNSGGRGEQYF
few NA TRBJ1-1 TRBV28 TGTGCCAGCAGTCCCGTGGACAATTACTCGGCTTTCTTT CASSPVDNYSAFF
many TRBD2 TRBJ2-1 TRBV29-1 TGCAGCGTTGCCCCGGGACTAGCGGGGGGTGAGCAGTTCTTC CSVAPGLAGGEQFF
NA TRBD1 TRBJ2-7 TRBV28 TGTGCCAGCAGTTCTCGGGACAGGGGGTCACCTGGAATATACGAGCAGTACTTC CASSSRDRGSPGIYEQYF
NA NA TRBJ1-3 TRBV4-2 TGTGCCAGCAGCCAGACGCGCTCTGGAAACACCATATATTTT CASSQTRSGNTIYF
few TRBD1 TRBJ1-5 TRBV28 TGTGCCAGCAGTACGAAACGACAGGGACCTAGCAATCAGCCCCAGCATTTT CASSTKRQGPSNQPQHF
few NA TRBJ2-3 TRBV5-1 TGCGCCAGCAGCTTGGTTCAGGGAACAGATACGCAGTATTTT CASSLVQGTDTQYF
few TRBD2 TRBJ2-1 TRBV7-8 TGTGCCAGCAGCATGGGACTAGCGGGACTCGATGAGCAGTTCTTC CASSMGLAGLDEQFF
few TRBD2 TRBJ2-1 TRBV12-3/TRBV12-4 TGTGCCAGCAGTATGGGACTATTCTACAATGAGCAGTTCTTC CASSMGLFYNEQFF
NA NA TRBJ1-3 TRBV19 TGTGCCAGTAGTACCACCGACGGAGACTCTGGAAACACCATATATTTT CASSTTDGDSGNTIYF
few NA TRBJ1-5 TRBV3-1 TGTGCCAGCAGCCAAGGTGTTAGCAATCAGCCCCAGCATTTT CASSQGVSNQPQHF
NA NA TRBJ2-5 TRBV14 TGTGCCAGCAGCCCCCTAGGGGGGGGAATGGAGACCCAGTACTTC CASSPLGGGMETQYF
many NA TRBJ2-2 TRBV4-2 TGTGCCAGCAGCCAGCGAGGGAACACCGGGGAGCTGTTTTTT CASSQRGNTGELFF
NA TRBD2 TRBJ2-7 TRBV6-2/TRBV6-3 TGTGCCAGCAGTTACCCCCCCCGGTGGGGGGGCTCCTACGAGCAGTACTTC CASSYPPRWGGSYEQYF
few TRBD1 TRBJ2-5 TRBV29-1 TGCAGCGGGATGACAGGGGGCATGGAGACCCAGTACTTC CSGMTGGMETQYF
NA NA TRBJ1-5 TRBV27 TGTGCCAGCAGCCGCGCGGGGGAATATCAGCCCCAGCATTTT CASSRAGEYQPQHF
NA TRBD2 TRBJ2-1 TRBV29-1 TGCAGCGTTCCAGGACTAGCGGGAGCCTTATCCTACAATGAGCAGTTCTTC CSVPGLAGALSYNEQFF
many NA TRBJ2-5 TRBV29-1 TGCAGCGTTGTGAAGGGTGCCCAAGAGACCCAGTACTTC CSVVKGAQETQYF